This TCR beta chain was captured in a study of quantifying T cell responses using KT2 cells. About the research overall: RNA was reverse transcribed with TCR alpha and beta constant-region primers. Estimated efficiency of the T4 ligation step was above 9% under optimum conditions. A predetermined fluorescence threshold ended the second PCR, run as a qPCR.

Study outcomes and limitations: KT2 sequence counts showed saturation when very many KT2 cells were spiked in.

On this clonotype itself: Its target is not known.

An oligo carrying a UMI was ligated to the cDNA 3' end. An equimolar mix of RC1.1 and RC1.2 primed the beta chain across TRBC1 and TRBC2. TCRdb ran MiXCR on the UMI-ligation and nested PCR reads and lists one entry per CDR3 protein. The repertoire has some 43,000 distinct CDR3 sequences, approximately 15% of them found once; the top ten carry roughly two fifths. Known numbers of the T cell clone KT2 were added to PBMC. This CDR3 has 15 amino acids. The V gene's germline CDR1 is SGHNT and CDR2 YYREEE (reference sequence). J lost 2 bases, V lost 0 bases, and 3 bases had no gene match. The receptor's source is a human donor. The V gene is TRBV5-4, the J gene TRBJ2-3; 7 bases are a match to TRBD1. Sequencing was carried out using PBMCs spiked with cells of the T cell clone KT2. The CDR3 region is CASSLDRGHTDTQYF. As DNA, the CDR3 is TGTGCCAGCAGCTTGGACAGGGGCCACACAGATACGCAGTATTTT.